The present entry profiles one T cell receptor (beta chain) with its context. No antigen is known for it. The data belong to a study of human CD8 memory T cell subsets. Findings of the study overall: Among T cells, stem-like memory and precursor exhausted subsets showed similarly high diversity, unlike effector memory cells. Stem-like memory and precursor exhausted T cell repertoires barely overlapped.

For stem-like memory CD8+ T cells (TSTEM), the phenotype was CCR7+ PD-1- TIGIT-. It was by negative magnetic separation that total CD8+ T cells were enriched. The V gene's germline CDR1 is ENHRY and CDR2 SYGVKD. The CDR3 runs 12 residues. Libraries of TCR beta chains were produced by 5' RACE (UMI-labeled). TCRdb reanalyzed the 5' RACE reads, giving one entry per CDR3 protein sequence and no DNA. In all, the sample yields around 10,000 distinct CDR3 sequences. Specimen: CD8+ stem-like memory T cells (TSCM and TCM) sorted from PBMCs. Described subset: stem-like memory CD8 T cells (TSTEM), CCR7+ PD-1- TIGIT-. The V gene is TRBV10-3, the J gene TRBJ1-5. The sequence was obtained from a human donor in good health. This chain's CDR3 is CAISAENQPQHF.